This passage covers 2 T cell receptor beta chains from one sample sequenced in a study of identifying expanded T cells in peripheral blood (dated by TCRdb to the late 2010s). The library came from the immunoSEQ multiplex PCR assay. TCRdb re-hosts the immuneACCESS table, in-frame sequences only. Its copies lack some clones; in the studies checked, an unresolved V gene accounts for under half of them, and the cause for the rest is not known. This sample comprises around 94,000 clones, 70% to 90% of them detected only once. The ten largest account for roughly an eighth of the sample. The sequencing input was blood. Source of these receptors: a person aged 18 to 75 in good health.

J is TRBJ2-7 and V is TRBV5-4; 14 positions match TRBD2. Germline CDR1 and CDR2: SGHNT and YYREEE (reference sequence). The ends lost 4 bases at V and 6 bases at J; junction bases unmatched: 9. The CDR3 sequence is 16 residues long. Written as DNA, the CDR3 is TGTGCCAGCAGCGTCCCGGGACTAGCGGGAGATCGCGAGCAGTACTTC. It yields the protein CASSVPGLAGDREQYF.

This clone showed up just a few times. The rearrangement links TRBV27 to TRBJ2-5; 11 nucleotides line up with TRBD1. Trimming cost V 0 bases and J 3 bases; bases outside gene matches: 3. The germline CDR1 and CDR2 sequences are MNHEY and SMNVEV (reference sequence). The CDR3 sequence is 16 residues long. CDR3 in amino acids: CASSLSTGQGEETQYF. The CDR3 nucleotides are TGTGCCAGCAGTTTATCGACGGGACAGGGGGAAGAGACCCAGTACTTC.